Listed below are T cell receptor beta chains from one sample, sequenced in a study of shared clonotypes between healthy human individuals. Clones were read by immunoSEQ multiplex PCR, and TCRdb kept only the in-frame ones, dropping some. The table includes approximately 640,000 clones, about 92% detected once. Sample: memory CD8+ T cells from PBMCs. The receptors were gathered from a man between 18 and 35 years old in good health. Some clones in this sample may be carry-over from other donors' samples. The CDR3 runs from the conserved cysteine through the conserved F or W. A D gene is named only where the DNA matches it firmly. Clone size is given for some rows only: seen once, a few or many times, or a class if the clone is expanded.

TRBJ1-3	-	-	TRBV4-1	TGCGCCAGCAGCCAAGACGGGCGGACTGGAAACACCATATATTTT	CASSQDGRTGNTIYF
TRBJ1-2	-	-	TRBV2	TGTGCCAGCAGTGATGTCCCGGAGGGCTACACCTTC	CASSDVPEGYTF
TRBJ2-7	-	TRBD1	TRBV7-9	TGTGCCAGCAGCTCCCGGACAGGGGGCTACGAGCAGTACTTC	CASSSRTGGYEQYF
TRBJ2-1	-	TRBD2	TRBV5-1	TGCGCCAGCAGCTTGATTAGCGGGAACTACAATGAGCAGTTCTTC	CASSLISGNYNEQFF
TRBJ1-3	-	-	TRBV14	TGTGCCAGCAGCCAGAAGCCCCAGACAGTCATCTCTGGAAACACCATATATTTT	CASSQKPQTVISGNTIYF
TRBJ1-1	-	TRBD1	TRBV23-1	TGCGCCAGCACCTCCGGGACAGGGTTTAACACTGAAGCTTTCTTT	CASTSGTGFNTEAFF
TRBJ2-1	-	TRBD1	TRBV28	TGTGCCAGCATCAAACACAGGGGGTTACCTTACAATGAGCAGTTCTTC	CASIKHRGLPYNEQFF
TRBJ2-1	-	-	TRBV27	TGTGCCAGCACATCTTGGTCAGGGCTTAACAATGAGCAGTTCTTC	CASTSWSGLNNEQFF
TRBJ1-1	-	-	TRBV9	TGTGCCAGCAGCGTAGTTGGGACGAACACTGAAGCTTTCTTT	CASSVVGTNTEAFF
TRBJ2-3	once	-	TRBV7-9	TGTGCCAGCAGCGCGAGCGGAATTAGCACAGATACGCAGTATTTT	CASSASGISTDTQYF
TRBJ2-1	-	-	TRBV2	TGTGCCAGCAGTGAAGGCCTAGCGACCTACAATGAGCAGTTCTTC	CASSEGLATYNEQFF
TRBJ2-1	-	-	TRBV19	TGTGCCAGTAGTATGGGACAAGGGACAAACAATGAGCAGTTCTTC	CASSMGQGTNNEQFF
TRBJ2-7	-	-	TRBV5-1	TGCGCCAGCAGCTTGGGAGATCCTAGCGAGCAGTACTTC	CASSLGDPSEQYF
TRBJ2-7	-	-	TRBV2	TGTGCCAGCAGTGAACTGACAGAGCTCCCTTACGAGCAGTACTTC	CASSELTELPYEQYF
TRBJ2-7	-	TRBD2	TRBV28	TGTGCCAGCAGTTTATATGGCCTAGCGGGGGGGGATGGTGTGCAGTACTTC	CASSLYGLAGGDGVQYF